What follows are 29 T cell receptor beta chains derived from one specimen sequenced in a study of T-cell memory formation after mild COVID-19. TCRdb re-derived calls from the 5' RACE reads in MiXCR, one entry per CDR3 protein. The sample has 560,000 or so distinct CDR3 sequences, roughly a sixth seen once. Sequencing was performed on PBMCs or a T cell subset sorted from them (not recorded which). These receptors were obtained from an adult woman who had mild COVID-19 (a few samples of this study predate the infection). Cell type and time point are not known.

This clonotype was picked up a small number of times. The rearrangement joins TRBV27 to TRBJ1-5; D remains unclear. The CDR3 loop spans 14 amino acids. From germline, CDR1 is MNHEY and CDR2 SMNVEV (reference sequence). The V and J ends lost 5 bases and 2 bases respectively, with 10 bases between them. The CDR3 protein is CASSPTRGNQPQHF. The CDR3 nucleotides read TGTGCCAGCAGTCCGACCCGTGGCAATCAGCCCCAGCATTTT.

This CDR3 is CSAPLPTGRFNSPLHF. The CDR3, as DNA: TGCAGTGCCCCCCTCCCGACAGGAAGATTCAATTCACCCCTCCACTTT. The chain joins TRBV20-1 to TRBJ1-6; a weak D match, TRBD1 (6 bases). The CDR3 has 16 residues. Germline V gene lookup returns CDR1 DFQATT and CDR2 SNEGSKA (reference sequence). V gave up 6 bases and J gave up 7 bases, with 22 bases separating them.

This clonotype is classed as medium-sized. This sequence joins TRBV7-8 and TRBJ2-7; D perhaps matches TRBD2 (6 bases). Germline CDR1 SGHVS, CDR2 FQNEAQ. This CDR3 has 16 residues. The V end lost 0 bases, the J end lost 2 bases, and 14 bases lay between the germline ends. The CDR3 nucleotides are TGTGCCAGCAGCTTAGCGGAGGGCGGTCCAACCTACGAGCAGTACTTC. It encodes CASSLAEGGPTYEQYF.

The CDR3 region has the DNA TGTGCCAGCAGTGAATATGGGTCTGACAGGGGTTACGAGCAGTACTTC. Amino acid sequence: CASSEYGSDRGYEQYF. The chain employs TRBV6-1 and TRBJ2-7; TRBD1 matches 8 bases. V dropped 2 bases and J dropped 4; count of bases not matched to a gene: 10. Per the germline V gene, CDR1 is MNHNS and CDR2 is SASEGT. This CDR3 comprises 16 residues.

This CDR3 is CSATDGVEAFF. CDR3 DNA sequence: TGCAGTGCCACCGACGGAGTTGAAGCTTTCTTT. The chain has TRBV20-1 and TRBJ1-1, with unresolved D. CDR1 is DFQATT, CDR2 SNEGSKA, per germline (reference sequence). Trimming pared 6 bases from V and 7 bases from J, leaving 12 bases between. The length of the CDR3 is 11 residues.

This chain connects TRBV12-3 or TRBV12-4 to TRBJ2-5; tentatively, D is TRBD1 (6 bases). The length of the CDR3 is 13 residues. Trimming stripped 6 bases from V and 5 bases from J, with 13 bases between. The CDR3 here is CASSDTGRETQYF. The CDR3 DNA reads TGTGCCAGCAGCGATACAGGGCGGGAGACCCAGTACTTC.

This clonotype has at least ten counts. This chain uses TRBV19 with TRBJ2-3, with D perhaps TRBD2 (6 bases). Germline V gene sequence: CDR1 LNHDA, CDR2 SQIVND (reference sequence). CDR3 length: 13 residues. V lost 4 bases and J 6 bases, leaving 11 bases between the germline ends. CDR3 residues: CASSRGLSDTQYF. The CDR3 DNA reads TGTGCCAGTAGTAGGGGACTGTCGGATACGCAGTATTTT.

A word on this clonotype: A junction end diverges from the germline sequence, so it may reflect a read error. This chain links TRBV20-1 with TRBJ2-5; D may be TRBD1 (5 bases). CDR1 is DFQATT, CDR2 SNEGSKA, per germline (reference sequence). This CDR3 spans 14 amino acids. CDR3 amino acids: CSPRAPGIRETQYF. The CDR3 nucleotides are TGCAGTCCTAGAGCCCCAGGGATCAGGGAGACCCAGTACTTC.

The chain employs TRBV30 and TRBJ2-3, with D tentatively TRBD2 (5 bases). With 7 bases removed from V and 6 bases from J, the gap between germline ends came to 11 bases. Per the germline V gene, CDR1 is GTSNPN and CDR2 is SVGIG (reference sequence). CDR3 length: 11 residues. CDR3 bases: TGTGCCTTCCGCCAGCGGGATACGCAGTATTTT. The encoded protein is CAFRQRDTQYF.

The chain employs TRBV9 and TRBJ2-3, with 8 positions matching TRBD1. This CDR3 contains 17 residues. V dropped 4 bases and J dropped 4; count of bases not matched to a gene: 14. Germline V lookup: CDR1 SGDLS, CDR2 YYNGEE. This CDR3 reads CASSPNIRGLQADTQYF. The CDR3 DNA reads TGTGCCAGCAGCCCTAACATCAGGGGGCTACAGGCAGATACGCAGTATTTT. The complete variable domain, with remaining parts taken from reference TRBV9 and TRBJ2-3, reads DSGVTQTPKHLITATGQRVTLRCSPRSGDLSVYWYQQSLDQGLQFLIQYYNGEERAKGNILERFSAQQFPDLHSELNLSSLELGDSALYFCASSPNIRGLQADTQYFGPGTRLTVL.

The V gene is TRBV20-1, the J gene TRBJ2-7; 8 bases are shared with TRBD2. After removal of 3 bases from V and 0 bases from J, the junction contained 4 bases not matched to a gene. The CDR3 is made up of 14 amino acids. CDR1 is DFQATT and CDR2 is SNEGSKA in the germline V gene (reference sequence). CDR3 coding DNA: TGCAGTGCTAGCGGGGGGGCAAGCTCCTACGAGCAGTACTTC. Translation: CSASGGASSYEQYF.

The rearrangement links TRBV5-1 to TRBJ2-6; weak D call: TRBD1 (6 bases). Germline V lookup: CDR1 SGHRS, CDR2 YFSETQ. The CDR3 length is 15 residues. V was shortened by 3 bases and J by 4 bases, with 11 bases between the two germline ends. CDR3: CASSSAGAGANVLTF. The DNA of the CDR3 is TGCGCCAGCAGCTCAGCAGGGGCAGGGGCCAACGTCCTGACTTTC.

This clonotype has a handful of counts. This sequence joins TRBV20-1 and TRBJ1-2, with 7 bases fitting TRBD1. Germline V gives CDR1 DFQATT, CDR2 SNEGSKA (reference sequence). V shed 6 bases, J shed 8 bases, and the junction held 12 bases outside the gene matches. The CDR3 length is 13 residues. In nucleotides, the CDR3 is TGCAGTGCAAACAGGGGAGTGAAATCGGGCTACACCTTC. It translates to CSANRGVKSGYTF.

The chain employs TRBV20-1 and TRBJ2-1; TRBD2 aligns across 13 bases. Germline V gene lookup returns CDR1 DFQATT and CDR2 SNEGSKA (reference sequence). J gave up 9 bases and V 4 bases, and 12 bases lay outside the gene matches. This CDR3 has 16 amino acids. The CDR3 is CSANQGLAGPLREQFF. CDR3 DNA sequence: TGCAGTGCTAACCAGGGACTAGCGGGGCCTCTCCGTGAGCAGTTCTTC.

The chain joins TRBV7-9 to TRBJ2-3; D may be TRBD1 or TRBD2 (5 bases each). The V gene's germline CDR1 is SEHNR and CDR2 FQNEAQ (reference sequence). Trimming pared 5 bases from V and 5 bases from J, leaving 14 bases between. The CDR3 runs 14 residues. CDR3 amino acids: CASSLGTQEDTQYF. In DNA form, the CDR3 reads TGTGCCAGCAGCCTCGGGACCCAGGAAGATACGCAGTATTTT.

This clonotype was seen repeatedly, ten times or more. The chain combines TRBV6-1 with TRBJ1-2, with TRBD1 matching 9 bases. This CDR3 has 13 amino acids. The J segment lost 4 bases and the V segment lost 8 bases, leaving 5 bases of the junction unmatched. The germline gives CDR1 MNHNS, CDR2 SASEGT. CDR3 DNA: TGTGCCAGCCGGACGACAGGGGGCTATGGCTACACCTTC. Translated: CASRTTGGYGYTF.

CDR3 loop: CSARSGVEQFF. Here the CDR3 DNA reads TGCAGTGCTAGGTCGGGAGTTGAGCAGTTCTTC. J is TRBJ2-1 and V is TRBV20-1, with a possible D match to TRBD2 (6 bases). CDR3 size: 11 residues. Looked up from germline, CDR1 is DFQATT and CDR2 is SNEGSKA (reference sequence). Between the trimmed V and J ends, which lost 3 bases and 9 bases, there was a span of 9 bases.

V gene TRBV6-5 combines with J gene TRBJ2-3, with TRBD2 identical over 13 bases. J lost 6 bases, V lost 6 bases, and 9 bases had no gene match. The CDR3 loop spans 16 amino acids. Germline CDR1 MNHEY, CDR2 SVGAGI. The CDR3 nucleotides read TGTGCCAGCAGACGGCGGGGACTAGCGGGGATGGATACGCAGTATTTT. Protein sequence: CASRRRGLAGMDTQYF.

This clonotype was counted a few times. The chain employs TRBV3-1 and TRBJ1-2; no reliable D call. This CDR3 is 14 amino acids long. Deletions cut 4 bases from V and 3 bases from J, with 12 bases between. Germline CDR1 and CDR2: LGHDT and YNNKEL (reference sequence). The CDR3 coding sequence is TGTGCCAGCAGCCCGCAAACAGTGGACTATGGCTACACCTTC. Translated: CASSPQTVDYGYTF.

In this sample, this clonotype turned up many times. The chain is built from TRBV24-1 and TRBJ1-4, with 10 bases that match TRBD1. The CDR3 spans 15 residues. Germline lookup yields CDR1 KGHDR and CDR2 SFDVKD. V lost 4 bases to trimming and J lost 6 bases; unmatched junction nucleotides: 4. DNA for the CDR3: TGTGCCACCAGTGACACCGGGACAGGGGATGAAAAACTGTTTTTT. As protein: CATSDTGTGDEKLFF.

This clonotype has a handful of counts. The chain combines TRBV5-5 with TRBJ1-5; TRBD1 is a possible D gene (5 bases). Trimming cost V 1 base and J 3 bases, with 11 bases left between them. Per the germline V gene, CDR1 is SGHKS and CDR2 is YYEKEE (reference sequence). The CDR3 loop spans 15 amino acids. DNA of the CDR3: TGTGCCAGCAGCTTGTCAGGGTCCATCAATCAGCCCCAGCATTTT. Protein sequence: CASSLSGSINQPQHF.

This clonotype was seen only a few times. The chain recombines TRBV30 with TRBJ2-2; D might be TRBD1 (5 bases). There are 13 residues in the CDR3. The germline V gene has CDR1 GTSNPN and CDR2 SVGIG (reference sequence). Trimming removed 0 bases at V and 3 bases at J, with 5 bases between. Written as DNA, the CDR3 is TGTGCCTGGAGTGTACAGGACACCGGGGAGCTGTTTTTT. Translation gives CAWSVQDTGELFF.

V usage is TRBV20-1 and J usage is TRBJ2-7; D is unresolved. V lost 3 bases and J lost 0, with 12 bases in between. CDR1 is DFQATT and CDR2 is SNEGSKA in the germline V gene (reference sequence). This CDR3 region has 14 residues. CDR3 sequence (DNA): TGCAGTGCTAGTTCGATAGTAAACTCCTACGAGCAGTACTTC. This translates into CSASSIVNSYEQYF.

This clonotype was detected a few times. The chain couples TRBV5-1 to TRBJ1-5; D is possibly TRBD1 (5 bases). Germline V gene lookup returns CDR1 SGHRS and CDR2 YFSETQ. This CDR3 is built from 13 residues. V lost 4 bases and J 6 bases, leaving 11 bases between the germline ends. The CDR3 region has the DNA TGCGCCAGCAGCGAAGGGGCTGGTCAGCCCCAGCATTTT. This codes for CASSEGAGQPQHF.

The V call is TRBV6-4, the J call TRBJ2-3; TRBD1 aligns across 8 bases. The CDR3 extends over 13 amino acids. V shed 6 bases, J shed 5 bases, and the junction held 4 bases outside the gene matches. The germline V gene encodes CDR1 MRHNA and CDR2 SNTAGT. The CDR3 DNA follows: TGTGCCAGCAGGGAGACAGGGGAAGATACGCAGTATTTT. This gives the protein CASRETGEDTQYF.

The CDR3 sequence is CASSGPGQEKETQYF. As DNA, the CDR3 is TGTGCCAGCAGCGGTCCGGGACAGGAGAAAGAGACCCAGTACTTC. The gene calls are TRBV3-1 and TRBJ2-5, with TRBD1 matching over 8 bases. This CDR3 has 15 residues. Per germline, CDR1 LGHDT and CDR2 YNNKEL (reference sequence). V lost 5 bases to trimming and J lost 3 bases; unmatched junction nucleotides: 8.

The sample holds a few counts of this clonotype. The V and J genes are TRBV29-1 and TRBJ1-2; D not certain. Trimming left V 0 bases short and J 3 bases short, with 14 bases between. The CDR3 has 15 amino acids. CDR1 and CDR2 (germline): SQVTM, ANQGSEA. CDR3 DNA sequence: TGCAGCGTTGAAGAGAGCCGGGAGTGGGACTATGGCTACACCTTC. This translates into CSVEESREWDYGYTF.

This clonotype was seen ten or more times. The chain links TRBV14 to TRBJ2-3, with D uncertain. Looked up from germline, CDR1 is SGHDN and CDR2 is FVKESK. The CDR3 covers 13 residues. The ends were cut back, 4 bases at V and 4 bases at J, with 9 bases in the middle. The CDR3 sequence: CASSLGPADTQYF. CDR3 bases: TGTGCCAGCAGCCTAGGACCGGCAGATACGCAGTATTTT.

This clonotype showed up just a few times. This chain joins TRBV5-1 and TRBJ1-1; a weak D match, TRBD1 (6 bases). This CDR3 spans 14 amino acids. V lost 6 bases and J lost 3, with 15 bases in between. Germline CDR1 and CDR2: SGHRS and YFSETQ. The CDR3 nucleotides read TGCGCCAGCAATTCAGGGCAGGGGCACACTGAAGCTTTCTTT. It specifies CASNSGQGHTEAFF.